This is a list of T cell receptor beta chains from one sample in a study of shared clonotypes between healthy human individuals. Produced via immunoSEQ multiplex PCR; TCRdb's table is partial and in-frame only. The sample holds some 1,600,000 clones, about 98% seen once. Sequencing was done on a sample of naive CD4+ T cells sorted from blood. The receptor set was obtained from a man younger than 40 in good health. Each CDR3 is given without its conserved first and last residue. Fields, in order: J gene, clone size, V gene, CDR3 protein. The listing skips clone size in some rows; elsewhere it reads once, few, many or a size class.

TRBJ2-1 - TRBV10-3 AIRRTGGADEQF
TRBJ1-4 - TRBV19 ASSRALSSTNEKLF
TRBJ2-2 - TRBV10-3 AISDRRGDTGELF
TRBJ2-1 - TRBV7-9 ASSLVTGGYNEQF
TRBJ2-7 - TRBV29-1 SVGGIGYEQY
TRBJ2-3 - TRBV18 ASSPPTGGRRTDTQY
TRBJ2-1 - TRBV7-9 ASIGLESKQF
TRBJ2-2 - TRBV7-7 ASSSSLAGGGTGELF
TRBJ1-1 - TRBV5-1 ASSLGGTVLNTEAF
TRBJ2-5 - TRBV7-2 ASSRRDRQETQY
TRBJ2-5 - TRBV19 ASSIMASGSIKTQY
TRBJ1-2 - TRBV4-1 ASSQDLTGGGYT
TRBJ2-3 - TRBV2 ASSAQFPSTDTQY
TRBJ1-1 - TRBV9 ASTRGQNTEAF
TRBJ1-1 - TRBV5-1 ASSLALIKENTEAF
TRBJ1-1 - TRBV5-1 ASSLGHSTEAF
TRBJ2-2 - TRBV6-1 ASRYRDRVPGELF
TRBJ2-7 once TRBV27 ASSSRDRGNEQY
TRBJ1-5 - TRBV27 ASSDRIFSPNQPQH
TRBJ2-7 once TRBV28 ASTLSPGTGTYEQY
TRBJ1-1 - TRBV7-2 ASSLFGQANTEAF
TRBJ2-7 - TRBV5-4 ASSLASGIGYEQY
TRBJ2-5 - TRBV10-3 AQGAGAGETQY
TRBJ2-7 once TRBV29-1 SVVAGGPYEQY
TRBJ1-4 - TRBV6-5 ASSPTGSNEKLF
TRBJ1-5 - TRBV30 AWSSGPGKPQH
TRBJ1-4 - TRBV4-3 ASSQYRAEEKLF
TRBJ2-7 - TRBV18 ASSPGQGFTYEQY
TRBJ1-5 - TRBV18 ASSPPGYNQPQH
TRBJ1-1 - TRBV11-2 ASTLNPIFTEAF
TRBJ2-5 - TRBV5-5 ASSLISLPGETQY
TRBJ1-1 - TRBV5-6 ASSKGQGSTEAF
TRBJ2-1 - TRBV18 ASSPLSGPYNEQF
TRBJ1-2 - TRBV4-3 ASSEAQGAVYGYT
TRBJ2-1 - TRBV11-3 ASSLAGSGRGEQF
TRBJ2-2 - TRBV18 ASTWTGSTGELF
TRBJ2-7 - TRBV6-5 ASSIPGLLYEQY
TRBJ2-1 - TRBV28 ASSKRGLPNNEQF
TRBJ1-4 - TRBV9 ASSFRGGIDEKLF
TRBJ2-2 once TRBV18 ASSGRLADKTGELF
TRBJ2-7 - TRBV2 ASSSTGHSYEQY
TRBJ2-7 - TRBV7-8 ASSFFLSGYEQY
TRBJ2-5 - TRBV5-1 ASSLSAGLGSGRVETQY
TRBJ1-3 - TRBV6-6 ASSLGQSSSGNTIY
TRBJ2-7 - TRBV28 ASSRSGSVAYEQY
TRBJ2-7 - TRBV7-9 ASSQGLAGVTEQY
TRBJ2-7 - TRBV11-2 ASSIRDRGQEQY
TRBJ1-1 - TRBV6-1 ASTEPGLEEAF
TRBJ2-5 - TRBV5-6 ASSLGLAGVETQY
TRBJ2-7 - TRBV5-6 ASSAGQTYEQY
TRBJ1-2 - TRBV18 ASSTGQLYGYT
TRBJ2-7 - TRBV5-1 ASSFGTGWQRSYEQY
TRBJ2-7 - TRBV7-8 ASSWGQGGQY
TRBJ2-1 once TRBV18 ASSPPSGYNEQF
TRBJ1-1 - TRBV5-1 ASSFPAVGEAF
TRBJ2-4 - TRBV21-1 ASSKGGEDIQY
TRBJ2-7 - TRBV27 ASRRTGGAEQY
- - TRBV5-1 ASSRTGDTYEQY
TRBJ2-1 - TRBV11-2 ASSSRVRGFYNEQF
TRBJ1-1 once TRBV15 ATSRDIFGGTEAF